The 32 T cell receptor beta chains presented below share a single source sample, sequenced in a study of long-term antiretroviral therapy in people with HIV. The assay, immunoSEQ v3.0, was run at survey level. Sequencing was performed with immunoSEQ multiplex PCR; in TCRdb, only in-frame clones are kept and a portion is missing. The table has around 20,000 clones, 87% seen once; the top ten hold 8% to 9.5%. The sequencing here drew on unsorted PBMCs, taken 0.2 years before starting antiretroviral therapy. Receptors originate from a man aged 18 to 29 with HIV.

This chain joins TRBV6-5 and TRBJ1-4, with unresolved D. The germline CDR1 and CDR2 sequences are MNHEY and SVGAGI. This CDR3 contains 12 residues. The V end was cut by 6 bases, the J end by 11 bases, with 13 bases between. CDR3: CASSHAGSKLFF. The CDR3 DNA reads TGTGCCAGCAGCCACGCGGGGTCGAAACTGTTTTTT.

This chain joins TRBV6-6 and TRBJ1-5, with 9 bases fitting TRBD1. Trimming removed 5 bases from V and 6 bases from J; junction bases left unmatched: 8. Germline CDR1 MNHNY, CDR2 SVGAGI (reference sequence). This CDR3 is 15 amino acids long. The CDR3 loop is CASSHSTGGGQPQHF. The CDR3 bases are TGTGCCAGCAGTCATTCTACAGGGGGCGGTCAGCCCCAGCATTTT.

This sequence joins TRBV13 and TRBJ1-2, with D maybe TRBD1 (5 bases). CDR1 PRHDT and CDR2 FYEKMQ come from the germline V gene (reference sequence). V lost 2 bases, J lost 0 bases, and 13 bases lay in between. This CDR3 has 16 residues. CDR3 in amino acids: CASSLKRQGANYGYTF. In DNA, the CDR3 is TGTGCCAGCAGCTTAAAAAGGCAGGGAGCTAACTATGGCTACACCTTC.

V usage is TRBV6-6 and J usage is TRBJ1-1; no definite D call. Germline values: CDR1 MNHNY, CDR2 SVGAGI (reference sequence). The CDR3 runs to 11 residues. Deletions cut 8 bases from V and 1 base from J, with 5 bases between. CDR3 sequence reads: CASGGNTEAFF. The CDR3 region has the DNA TGTGCCAGCGGCGGGAACACTGAAGCTTTCTTT.

V gene TRBV4-1 combines with J gene TRBJ1-1; D is unclear. The ends were cut back, 7 bases at V and 4 bases at J, with 7 bases in the middle. CDR1 is MGHRA and CDR2 is YSYEKL in the germline V gene. This CDR3 has 11 amino acids. The CDR3 region has the DNA TGCGCCAGCAAGGGCGGCACTGAAGCTTTCTTT. Its translation is CASKGGTEAFF.

The CDR3 spells CATSTPGAPYEQYF. CDR3 DNA sequence: TGTGCCACCAGCACCCCAGGGGCCCCCTACGAGCAGTACTTC. The V gene is TRBV15, the J gene TRBJ2-7; weak D call: TRBD1 (6 bases). With 4 bases removed from V and 2 bases from J, the gap between germline ends came to 12 bases. The germline V gene encodes CDR1 LNHNV and CDR2 YYDKDF (reference sequence). CDR3 length equals 14 residues.

The chain carries TRBV18 and TRBJ2-7; 10 bases fit TRBD1. This CDR3 is built from 15 residues. J was trimmed by 6 bases and V by 6 bases; bases with no gene match: 11. CDR1 and CDR2 (germline): KGHSH, LQKENI. CDR3 loop: CASSSTGQGRSEQYF. The CDR3 nucleotides are TGTGCCAGCTCCTCAACGGGACAGGGGCGGAGCGAGCAGTACTTC.

V and J are TRBV7-2 and TRBJ2-2; no clear D. The CDR3 consists of 13 residues. The germline V gene has CDR1 SGHTA and CDR2 FQGNSA. The ends were cut back, 3 bases at V and 6 bases at J, with 8 bases in the middle. CDR3 coding DNA: TGTGCCAGCAGCTTTGGACGCCCCGGGGAGCTGTTTTTT. Protein sequence: CASSFGRPGELFF.

This chain connects TRBV6-5 to TRBJ1-1; 8 bases line up with TRBD1. This CDR3 is 14 amino acids long. Germline CDR1 MNHEY, CDR2 SVGAGI. V trimming: 6 bases; J trimming: 1 base; junction bases outside the gene matches: 4. Here the CDR3 reads CASRQGQANTEAFF. CDR3 nucleotides: TGTGCCAGCAGACAGGGACAGGCGAACACTGAAGCTTTCTTT.

CDR3 residues: CASSIASGGVNEQFF. CDR3 coding DNA: TGTGCCAGTAGTATAGCTAGCGGGGGGGTGAATGAGCAGTTCTTC. The chain recombines TRBV19 with TRBJ2-1; TRBD2 agrees at 12 bases. This CDR3 region has 15 residues. The trim removed 1 base at V and 7 bases at J, leaving 2 bases unmatched. Germline V gene lookup returns CDR1 LNHDA and CDR2 SQIVND (reference sequence).

The V and J genes are TRBV5-5 and TRBJ1-5, with a tentative D call TRBD1 (5 bases). Per the germline V gene, CDR1 is SGHKS and CDR2 is YYEKEE (reference sequence). This CDR3 spans 14 amino acids. The V end was cut by 4 bases, the J end by 4 bases, with 12 bases between. CDR3 sequence: CASSPGDLNQPQHF. Here the CDR3 DNA reads TGTGCCAGCAGCCCCGGGGACTTGAATCAGCCCCAGCATTTT.

The chain employs TRBV27 and TRBJ2-1, with 9 bases aligning to TRBD2. The germline V gene encodes CDR1 MNHEY and CDR2 SMNVEV (reference sequence). Germline trimming cut 2 bases from V and 4 bases from J; bases unmatched to any gene: 6. This CDR3 has 16 amino acids. The CDR3 coding sequence is TGTGCCAGCAGTTTAGGTTCGCTAGCGGGGTACAATGAGCAGTTCTTC. Translating it yields CASSLGSLAGYNEQFF.

The rearrangement links TRBV4-3 to TRBJ2-4; D ambiguous. Trimming took 3 bases from V and 5 from J, leaving 8 bases between them. The CDR3 sequence is 13 residues long. In germline, CDR1 is LGHNA, CDR2 YSLEER. Here the CDR3 DNA reads TGCGCCAGCAGCCAGGAAGTCGAAAACATTCAGTACTTC. It encodes CASSQEVENIQYF.

This clone was observed once. The genes are TRBV27 and TRBJ2-5, with TRBD2 matching over 12 bases. The CDR3 is 15 amino acids. CDR1 and CDR2 from the germline V gene are MNHEY and SMNVEV (reference sequence). The V and J ends lost 5 bases and 5 bases, in that order; junction bases with no gene match: 6. The CDR3 nucleotides read TGTGCCAGCAGTCTAGGACTAGCGGGACGGGAGACCCAGTACTTC. It codes for CASSLGLAGRETQYF.

CDR3 bases: TGTGCCAGTAGTAGCCGGACTAGGGGGCAAGAGACCCAGTACTTC. This codes for CASSSRTRGQETQYF. The rearrangement uses TRBV19 and TRBJ2-5, with D possibly being TRBD2 (7 bases). This CDR3 comprises 15 residues. Germline CDR1 is LNHDA and CDR2 is SQIVND (reference sequence). Trimming took 4 bases from V and 2 from J, leaving 14 bases between them.

The chain employs TRBV27 and TRBJ2-1; no clear D gene. The CDR3 loop spans 15 amino acids. From germline, CDR1 is MNHEY and CDR2 SMNVEV (reference sequence). The V and J ends lost 2 bases and 5 bases respectively, with 13 bases between them. Here the CDR3 reads CASSLTGPFDNEQFF. For the CDR3, the DNA is TGTGCCAGCAGTTTAACGGGTCCTTTTGACAATGAGCAGTTCTTC.

This chain joins TRBV11-2 and TRBJ2-5; D is ambiguous. There are 13 residues in the CDR3. Trimming took 4 bases from V and 3 from J, leaving 9 bases between them. The germline gives CDR1 SGHAT, CDR2 FQNNGV. The DNA of the CDR3 is TGTGCCAGCAGCTCGGACGGAGAAGAGACCCAGTACTTC. Translated: CASSSDGEETQYF.

Judged by abundance, this clone is large. This sequence joins TRBV5-8 and TRBJ1-6; 8 bases line up with TRBD1. V was clipped by 2 bases and J by 11 bases; unmatched bases: 9. CDR3 length: 15 amino acids. Germline V gene lookup returns CDR1 SGHTS and CDR2 YDEGEE. This CDR3 is CASSFRDRSSTPLHF. CDR3 bases: TGTGCCAGCAGCTTCCGGGACAGGTCATCTACACCCCTCCACTTT.

The chain uses TRBV5-1 and TRBJ2-7, with no clear D. The CDR3 has 15 amino acids. CDR1 is SGHRS and CDR2 is YFSETQ in the germline V gene. The V gene lost 0 bases and the J gene lost 0 bases, with 10 bases spanning the gap. The CDR3 sequence: CASSLDSATSYEQYF. For the CDR3, the DNA is TGCGCCAGCAGCTTGGACAGCGCAACCTCCTACGAGCAGTACTTC.

The chain carries TRBV7-9 and TRBJ2-5; 9 nucleotides align to TRBD2. The CDR3 runs to 17 residues. V shed 5 bases, J shed 7 bases, and the junction held 17 bases outside the gene matches. Germline assignment: CDR1 SEHNR and CDR2 FQNEAQ (reference sequence). The DNA of the CDR3 is TGTGCCAGCAGCACCGGGCCCGGACTAGCGCGGGGGGGGACCCAGTACTTC. Translated: CASSTGPGLARGGTQYF.

The chain joins TRBV7-2 to TRBJ2-5; 7 bases match TRBD2. With V trimmed by 4 bases and J by 3 bases, 5 bases remained unmatched. Germline assignment: CDR1 SGHTA and CDR2 FQGNSA. The CDR3 length is 14 residues. The CDR3 is CASSSGLVKETQYF. Written as DNA, the CDR3 is TGTGCCAGCAGCTCCGGACTAGTGAAAGAGACCCAGTACTTC.

This clone was found once. The chain uses TRBV4-2 and TRBJ2-7, with 14 bases matching TRBD2. After removal of 2 bases from V and 6 bases from J, the junction contained 15 bases not matched to a gene. Germline-derived CDR1 and CDR2 are LGHNA and YNFKEQ. The CDR3 contains 19 residues. The CDR3 spells CASSQLGTSGSGGSTEQYF. The CDR3 DNA reads as TGTGCCAGCAGCCAACTCGGGACTAGCGGGAGCGGGGGAAGTACCGAGCAGTACTTC.

The chain has TRBV9 and TRBJ1-1; D gene uncertain. The CDR3 is 14 amino acids. Trimming shortened V by 1 base and J by 5 bases, and 12 bases separated the two germline ends. Germline V gene data show CDR1 as SGDLS and CDR2 as YYNGEE. CDR3 DNA: TGTGCCAGCAGCGTAAGGACTGGGGAGACTGAAGCTTTCTTT. Translating it yields CASSVRTGETEAFF.

V gene TRBV6-6 combines with J gene TRBJ2-7; D remains ambiguous. CDR1 is MNHNY and CDR2 is SVGAGI in the germline V gene (reference sequence). Trimming removed 0 bases from V and 7 bases from J, with 7 bases in between. The CDR3 totals 12 residues. The CDR3 bases are TGTGCCAGCAGTTACTCCTCCGGGGAGCAGTACTTC. It codes for CASSYSSGEQYF.

The chain has TRBV29-1 and TRBJ1-2; the match to TRBD1 covers 11 bases. Unmatched junction bases numbered 2, after V lost 1 base and J lost 7 bases. The CDR3 totals 13 residues. Germline V gene sequence: CDR1 SQVTM, CDR2 ANQGSEA. The CDR3 coding sequence is TGCAGCGTTGAAGGGACAGGGGGCTCTGGCTACACCTTC. Amino acid sequence: CSVEGTGGSGYTF. The whole variable domain, filled in from reference TRBV29-1 and TRBJ1-2, reads SAVISQKPSRDICQRGTSLTIQCQVDSQVTMMFWYRQQPGQSLTLIATANQGSEATYESGFVIDKFPISRPNLTFSTLTVSNMSPEDSSIYLCSVEGTGGSGYTFGSGTRLTVV.

The gene calls are TRBV6-5 and TRBJ2-3; 7 positions agree with TRBD1. The CDR3 totals 13 residues. Germline V gene lookup returns CDR1 MNHEY and CDR2 SVGAGI. The V gene end was trimmed by 6 bases and the J gene end by 4 bases; junction bases not matched to a gene: 4. This chain's CDR3 is CASRGTAPDTQYF. Here the CDR3 DNA reads TGTGCCAGCAGGGGGACAGCTCCAGATACGCAGTATTTT.

The chain carries TRBV10-3 and TRBJ1-1; TRBD1 aligns across 11 bases. CDR3 length: 18 residues. Germline V lookup: CDR1 ENHRY, CDR2 SYGVKD. V shed 3 bases, J shed 7 bases, and the junction held 16 bases outside the gene matches. The CDR3 DNA follows: TGTGCCATCAGTGAAACTGGGGAAGGGACAGGGGGTGGCGATGAAGCTTTCTTT. As protein: CAISETGEGTGGGDEAFF.

This chain joins TRBV4-1 and TRBJ1-2; the match to TRBD1 covers 7 bases. After removal of 2 bases from V and 5 bases from J, the junction contained 2 bases not matched to a gene. Germline lookup yields CDR1 MGHRA and CDR2 YSYEKL. This CDR3 has 13 residues. CDR3 nucleotides: TGCGCCAGCAGCCAACTGACAGGGTATGGCTACACCTTC. Translation: CASSQLTGYGYTF.

This clone is deemed medium-sized. V and J are TRBV11-2 and TRBJ1-1; TRBD1 might be the D (5 bases). Germline V lookup: CDR1 SGHAT, CDR2 FQNNGV. Trimming pared 1 base from V and 11 bases from J, leaving 14 bases between. This CDR3 comprises 13 residues. The CDR3 coding sequence is TGTGCCAGCAGCTTAGTCGGGGGAAAGGCGGCTTTCTTT. Translation gives CASSLVGGKAAFF.

This chain links TRBV19 with TRBJ2-2, with D hard to call. With 5 bases removed from V and 6 bases from J, the gap between germline ends came to 10 bases. CDR3 length: 13 amino acids. CDR1 is LNHDA and CDR2 is SQIVND in the germline V gene (reference sequence). CDR3 sequence (DNA): TGTGCCAGTAGTTCGGTCCTGCCCGGGGAGCTGTTTTTT. This sequence encodes CASSSVLPGELFF.

The CDR3 reads CASSLRGLGVNEKLFF. The CDR3 DNA sequence: TGTGCCAGCAGCCTGAGGGGGCTCGGTGTTAATGAAAAACTGTTTTTT. The rearrangement links TRBV5-6 to TRBJ1-4; 7 bases align to TRBD1. There are 16 residues in the CDR3. The germline V gene has CDR1 SGHDT and CDR2 YYEEEE. The V and J ends lost 4 bases and 4 bases, in that order; junction bases with no gene match: 10.

J is TRBJ2-3 and V is TRBV11-2, with D maybe TRBD2 (6 bases). The CDR3 loop spans 15 amino acids. Germline V gives CDR1 SGHAT, CDR2 FQNNGV. Trimming shortened V by 5 bases and J by 2 bases, and 14 bases separated the two germline ends. CDR3 DNA sequence: TGTGCCAGCAGCCCCCGGAGGGGAACCACAGATACGCAGTATTTT. Protein product: CASSPRRGTTDTQYF.